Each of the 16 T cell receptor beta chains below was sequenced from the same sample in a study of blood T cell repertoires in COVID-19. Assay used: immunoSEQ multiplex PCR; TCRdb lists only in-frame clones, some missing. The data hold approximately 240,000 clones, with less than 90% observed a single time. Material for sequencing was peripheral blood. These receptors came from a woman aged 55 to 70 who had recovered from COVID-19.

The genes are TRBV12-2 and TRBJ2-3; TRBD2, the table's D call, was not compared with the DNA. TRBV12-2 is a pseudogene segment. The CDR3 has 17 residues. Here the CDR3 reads CASRLDLYKTSTDTQYF. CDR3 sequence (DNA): TGTGCAAGTCGCTTAGACCTATACAAGACTAGCACAGATACGCAGTATTTT.

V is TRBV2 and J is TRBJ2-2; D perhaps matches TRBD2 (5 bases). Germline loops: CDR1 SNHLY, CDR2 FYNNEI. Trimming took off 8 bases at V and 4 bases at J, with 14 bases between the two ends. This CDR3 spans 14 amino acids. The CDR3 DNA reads TGTGCCAGCGTACTAGTGATAAGCACCGGGGAGCTGTTTTTT. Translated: CASVLVISTGELFF.

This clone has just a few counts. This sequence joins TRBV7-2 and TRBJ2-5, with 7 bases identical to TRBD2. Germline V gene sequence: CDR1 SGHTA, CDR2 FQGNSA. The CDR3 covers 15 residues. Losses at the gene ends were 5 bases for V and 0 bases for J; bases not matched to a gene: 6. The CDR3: CASSQLLANQETQYF. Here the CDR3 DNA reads TGTGCCAGCAGCCAACTACTAGCGAACCAAGAGACCCAGTACTTC.

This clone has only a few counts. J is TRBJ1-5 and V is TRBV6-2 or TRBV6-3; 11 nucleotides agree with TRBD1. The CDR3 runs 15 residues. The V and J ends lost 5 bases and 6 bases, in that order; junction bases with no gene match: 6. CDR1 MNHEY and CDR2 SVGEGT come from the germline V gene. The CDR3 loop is CASSPPGQGGQPQHF. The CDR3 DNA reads TGTGCCAGCAGTCCCCCGGGACAGGGGGGTCAGCCCCAGCATTTT.

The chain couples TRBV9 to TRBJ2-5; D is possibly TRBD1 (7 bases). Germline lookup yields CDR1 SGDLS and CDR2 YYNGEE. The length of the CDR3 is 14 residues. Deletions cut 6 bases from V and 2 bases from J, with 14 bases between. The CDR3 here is CASTSRGEQETQYF. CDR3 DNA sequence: TGTGCCAGCACCTCCAGGGGGGAACAAGAGACCCAGTACTTC.

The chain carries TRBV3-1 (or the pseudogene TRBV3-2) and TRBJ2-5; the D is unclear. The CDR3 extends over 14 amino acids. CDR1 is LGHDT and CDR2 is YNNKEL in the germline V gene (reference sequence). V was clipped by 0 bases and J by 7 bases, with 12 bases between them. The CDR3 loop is CASSQDWATRTQYF. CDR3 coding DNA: TGTGCCAGCAGCCAAGATTGGGCTACAAGGACCCAGTACTTC.

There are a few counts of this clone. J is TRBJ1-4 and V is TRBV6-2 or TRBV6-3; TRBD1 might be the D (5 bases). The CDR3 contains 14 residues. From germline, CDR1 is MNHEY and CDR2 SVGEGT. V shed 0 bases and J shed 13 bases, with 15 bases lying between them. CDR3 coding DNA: TGTGCCAGCAGTTACTCAGCCTTAGGGGCGGCACTGTTTTTT. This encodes CASSYSALGAALFF.

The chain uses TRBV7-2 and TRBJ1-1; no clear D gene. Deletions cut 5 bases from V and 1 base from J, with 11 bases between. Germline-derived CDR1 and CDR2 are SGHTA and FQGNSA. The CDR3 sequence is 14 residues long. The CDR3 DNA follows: TGTGCCAGCAGCACTGAAAGAGGGAACACTGAAGCTTTCTTT. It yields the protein CASSTERGNTEAFF.

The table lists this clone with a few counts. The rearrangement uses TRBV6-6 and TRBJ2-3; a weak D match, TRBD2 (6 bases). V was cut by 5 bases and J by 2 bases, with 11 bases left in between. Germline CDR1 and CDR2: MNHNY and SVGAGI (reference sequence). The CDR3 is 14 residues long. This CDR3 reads CASSKRGLTDTQYF. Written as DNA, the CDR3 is TGTGCCAGCAGTAAACGGGGACTCACAGATACGCAGTATTTT.

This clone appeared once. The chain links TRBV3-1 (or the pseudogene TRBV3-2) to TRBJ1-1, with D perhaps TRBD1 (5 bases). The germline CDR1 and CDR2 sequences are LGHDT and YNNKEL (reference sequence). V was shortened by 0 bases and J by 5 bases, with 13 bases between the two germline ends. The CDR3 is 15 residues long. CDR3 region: CASSQDGGMWTEAFF. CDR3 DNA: TGTGCCAGCAGCCAAGATGGGGGGATGTGGACTGAAGCTTTCTTT.

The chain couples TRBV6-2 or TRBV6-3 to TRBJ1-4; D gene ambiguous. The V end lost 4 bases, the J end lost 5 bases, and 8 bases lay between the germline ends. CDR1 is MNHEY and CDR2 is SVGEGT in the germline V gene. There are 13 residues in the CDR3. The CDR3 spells CASSWAGNEKLFF. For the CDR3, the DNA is TGTGCCAGCAGTTGGGCGGGGAATGAAAAACTGTTTTTT.

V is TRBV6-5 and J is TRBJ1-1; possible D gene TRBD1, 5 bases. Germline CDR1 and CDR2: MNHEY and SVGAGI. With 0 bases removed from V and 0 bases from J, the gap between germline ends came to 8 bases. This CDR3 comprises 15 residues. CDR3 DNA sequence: TGTGCCAGCAGTTACTCAGGGGTACTGAACACTGAAGCTTTCTTT. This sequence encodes CASSYSGVLNTEAFF.

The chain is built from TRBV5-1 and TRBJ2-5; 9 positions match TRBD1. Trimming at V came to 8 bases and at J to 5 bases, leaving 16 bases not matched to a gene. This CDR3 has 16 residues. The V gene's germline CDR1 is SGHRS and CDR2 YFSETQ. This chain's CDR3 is CASADLSGTGRETQYF. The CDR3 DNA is TGCGCCAGTGCCGACCTTTCCGGGACAGGGAGGGAGACCCAGTACTTC.

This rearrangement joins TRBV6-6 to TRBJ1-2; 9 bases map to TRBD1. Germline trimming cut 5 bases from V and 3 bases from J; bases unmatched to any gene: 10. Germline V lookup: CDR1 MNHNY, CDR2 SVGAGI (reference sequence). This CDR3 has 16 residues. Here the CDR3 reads CASSRRTGEADYGYTF. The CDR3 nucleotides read TGTGCCAGCAGTCGACGGACAGGGGAGGCCGACTATGGCTACACCTTC.

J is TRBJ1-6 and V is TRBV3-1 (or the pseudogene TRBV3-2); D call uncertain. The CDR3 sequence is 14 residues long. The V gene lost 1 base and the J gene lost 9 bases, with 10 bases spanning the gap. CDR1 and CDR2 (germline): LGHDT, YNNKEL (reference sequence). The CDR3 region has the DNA TGTGCCAGCAGCCAAGTTCACAGATTTTCACCCCTCCACTTT. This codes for CASSQVHRFSPLHF.

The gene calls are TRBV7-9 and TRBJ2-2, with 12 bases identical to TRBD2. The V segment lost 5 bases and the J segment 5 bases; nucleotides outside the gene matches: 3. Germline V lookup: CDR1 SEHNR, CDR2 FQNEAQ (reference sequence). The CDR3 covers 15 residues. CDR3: CASSPGLAGTGELFF. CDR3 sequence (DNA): TGTGCCAGCAGCCCTGGACTAGCGGGGACCGGGGAGCTGTTTTTT.